These T cell receptor beta chains were read from a single sample in a study of control samples from healthy donors and cancer patients. TCRdb's copy holds only in-frame clones and misses some; the assay was immunoSEQ multiplex PCR. The data contain 110,000 to 150,000 clones, roughly 89% of them singletons. The source material was blood. These receptors were taken from a man under 40 in good health. Each CDR3 is given with its conserved first and last residue. The D gene is left open where the match is weak. Part of the rows lack a size; the others show once, few, many or a class for expanded clones.

CDR3aa: CASSVRGGTGSEQYF; CDR3nt: TGTGCCAGCAGTGTCCGAGGGGGAACGGGTTCCGAGCAGTACTTC; j_gene: TRBJ2-7; d_gene: NA; abundance: NA; v_gene: TRBV27
CDR3aa: CASSLVWAAEAFF; CDR3nt: TGTGCCAGCAGCTTAGTCTGGGCAGCTGAAGCTTTCTTT; j_gene: TRBJ1-1; d_gene: NA; abundance: once; v_gene: TRBV7-2
CDR3aa: CATSREPSDQPQHF; CDR3nt: TGTGCCACCAGCAGAGAACCGTCGGATCAGCCCCAGCATTTT; j_gene: TRBJ1-5; d_gene: NA; abundance: NA; v_gene: TRBV15
CDR3aa: CASGRWVDTDTQYF; CDR3nt: TGTGCCAGCGGAAGATGGGTGGACACAGATACGCAGTATTTT; j_gene: TRBJ2-3; d_gene: NA; abundance: NA; v_gene: TRBV9
CDR3aa: CASSDLAGRYEQYF; CDR3nt: TGTGCCAGCAGTGATTTGGCAGGGAGGTACGAGCAGTACTTC; j_gene: TRBJ2-7; d_gene: NA; abundance: NA; v_gene: TRBV2
CDR3aa: CASSSRGGHEQYF; CDR3nt: TGTGCCAGCAGCTCACGAGGGGGCCACGAGCAGTACTTC; j_gene: TRBJ2-7; d_gene: TRBD1; abundance: NA; v_gene: TRBV13
CDR3aa: CASSLSQGANQPQHF; CDR3nt: TGTGCCAGCAGTTTATCTCAGGGGGCAAATCAGCCCCAGCATTTT; j_gene: TRBJ1-5; d_gene: TRBD1; abundance: NA; v_gene: TRBV6-5
CDR3aa: CASSYRPGEFHEQYF; CDR3nt: TGTGCCAGCAGTTACCGTCCAGGGGAGTTCCACGAGCAGTACTTC; j_gene: TRBJ2-7; d_gene: NA; abundance: NA; v_gene: TRBV6-5
CDR3aa: CASSVEPPGTQYF; CDR3nt: TGTGCCAGCAGCGTAGAACCGCCAGGGACCCAGTACTTC; j_gene: TRBJ2-5; d_gene: NA; abundance: NA; v_gene: TRBV9
CDR3aa: CASNKIITDTQYF; CDR3nt: TGTGCCAGCAACAAAATTATCACAGATACGCAGTATTTT; j_gene: TRBJ2-3; d_gene: NA; abundance: NA; v_gene: TRBV7-9
CDR3aa: CASSFSGREGDTQYF; CDR3nt: TGTGCCAGCAGCTTTAGCGGGAGAGAGGGAGATACGCAGTATTTT; j_gene: TRBJ2-3; d_gene: TRBD2; abundance: NA; v_gene: TRBV7-2
CDR3aa: CASSPPGGQTHYEQYF; CDR3nt: TGTGCCAGCAGTCCCCCCGGGGGACAGACCCACTACGAGCAGTACTTC; j_gene: TRBJ2-7; d_gene: NA; abundance: NA; v_gene: TRBV11-2
CDR3aa: CATSPGGVGEKLFF; CDR3nt: TGTGCCACCAGCCCAGGGGGGGTAGGTGAAAAACTGTTTTTT; j_gene: TRBJ1-4; d_gene: TRBD1; abundance: NA; v_gene: TRBV15
CDR3aa: CASSLVIGGNYGYTF; CDR3nt: TGTGCCAGCAGCTTAGTGATAGGGGGAAACTATGGCTACACCTTC; j_gene: TRBJ1-2; d_gene: NA; abundance: NA; v_gene: TRBV11-3
CDR3aa: CATSDSDRGMRDQPQHF; CDR3nt: TGTGCCACCAGTGACTCGGACAGGGGAATGAGAGATCAGCCCCAGCATTTT; j_gene: TRBJ1-5; d_gene: TRBD1; abundance: NA; v_gene: TRBV24-1
CDR3aa: CASSLTPPGTPSEQYF; CDR3nt: TGTGCCAGCAGCTTAACTCCCCCGGGGACCCCCTCCGAGCAGTACTTC; j_gene: TRBJ2-7; d_gene: NA; abundance: NA; v_gene: TRBV7-3
CDR3aa: CASRPDGSEQFF; CDR3nt: TGTGCCAGTAGGCCTGACGGTAGTGAGCAGTTCTTC; j_gene: TRBJ2-1; d_gene: NA; abundance: NA; v_gene: TRBV19
CDR3aa: CASSLTSSTGQQYF; CDR3nt: TGCGCCAGCAGCTTGACCTCCTCGACAGGGCAGCAGTACTTC; j_gene: TRBJ2-7; d_gene: TRBD1; abundance: NA; v_gene: TRBV5-1
CDR3aa: CATSRTNRAPTAGAQYF; CDR3nt: TGTGCCACCAGCAGAACCAACAGGGCCCCCACTGCCGGGGCCCAGTACTTC; j_gene: TRBJ2-5; d_gene: NA; abundance: NA; v_gene: TRBV15